The rows below give T cell receptor beta chains drawn from one sample of a study of blood T cell repertoires in COVID-19. Measured with immunoSEQ multiplex PCR; TCRdb has only the in-frame clones, and not every one. There are roughly 200,000 clones in the sample; around 80% occur only once, and around 6.9% lies in the top ten. The source material was peripheral blood. The origin of the receptors is a man aged 60-69 years with acute or convalescent COVID-19. Both conserved end residues are part of each CDR3. The D gene is left open where the match is weak. Clone sizes are given selectively: once, few, many, or a class where the clone is expanded.

D gene: TRBD2; J gene: TRBJ2-3; V gene: TRBV30; CDR3 length: 16; clone size: -; CDR3 DNA: TGTGCCTGGAGTGCCCGACTCTCCAGCGGGAGTGATACGCAGTATTTT; CDR3 protein: CAWSARLSSGSDTQYF
D gene: TRBD1; J gene: TRBJ2-7; V gene: TRBV10-3; CDR3 length: 16; clone size: few; CDR3 DNA: TGTGCCATCAGTGGAACTACAGGGGGGTCATCCTACGAGCAGTACTTC; CDR3 protein: CAISGTTGGSSYEQYF
D gene: -; J gene: TRBJ2-1; V gene: TRBV7-2; CDR3 length: 15; clone size: -; CDR3 DNA: TGTGCCAGCAGCTTAACCTTTAGCTCCTACAATGAGCAGTTCTTC; CDR3 protein: CASSLTFSSYNEQFF
D gene: TRBD2; J gene: TRBJ2-3; V gene: TRBV6-1; CDR3 length: 18; clone size: -; CDR3 DNA: TGTGCCAGCAGTGGCCCGGGACTAGCTAAAACTAGCACAGATACGCAGTATTTT; CDR3 protein: CASSGPGLAKTSTDTQYF
D gene: TRBD1; J gene: TRBJ1-2; V gene: TRBV2; CDR3 length: 14; clone size: few; CDR3 DNA: TGTGCCAGCAGGAGTCAGGGGGCCGGCTATGGCTACACCTTC; CDR3 protein: CASRSQGAGYGYTF
D gene: -; J gene: TRBJ2-1; V gene: TRBV4-2; CDR3 length: 14; clone size: few; CDR3 DNA: TGTGCCAGCAGCCAAGAAGGGCGGGACAATGAGCAGTTCTTC; CDR3 protein: CASSQEGRDNEQFF
D gene: -; J gene: TRBJ2-5; V gene: TRBV11-2; CDR3 length: 13; clone size: -; CDR3 DNA: TGTGCCAGCAGCTTACTGGCGGGTCGTACCCAGTACTTC; CDR3 protein: CASSLLAGRTQYF
D gene: TRBD1; J gene: TRBJ1-5; V gene: TRBV18; CDR3 length: 17; clone size: -; CDR3 DNA: TGTGCCAGCTCACCAATGGGACAGGGGGTTCCCGGTCAGCCCCAGCATTTT; CDR3 protein: CASSPMGQGVPGQPQHF
D gene: -; J gene: TRBJ1-5; V gene: TRBV4-2; CDR3 length: 17; clone size: -; CDR3 DNA: TGTGCCAGCAGCCAAGATCTTGGCAGAAGTAGCAATCAGCCCCAGCATTTT; CDR3 protein: CASSQDLGRSSNQPQHF
D gene: TRBD2; J gene: TRBJ2-7; V gene: TRBV7-8; CDR3 length: 15; clone size: -; CDR3 DNA: TGTGCCAGCAGCTTAGCGCTACTAGCGGTATACGAGCAGTACTTC; CDR3 protein: CASSLALLAVYEQYF
D gene: TRBD2; J gene: TRBJ2-7; V gene: TRBV5-1; CDR3 length: 15; clone size: few; CDR3 DNA: TGCGCCAGCAGCCCGGGACTAGCGGGTACCTACGAGCAGTACTTC; CDR3 protein: CASSPGLAGTYEQYF
D gene: TRBD1; J gene: TRBJ2-2; V gene: TRBV10-2; CDR3 length: 14; clone size: -; CDR3 DNA: TGCGCCAGCTCCTCCTACAGGGGGTATGGGGAGCTGTTTTTT; CDR3 protein: CASSSYRGYGELFF
D gene: -; J gene: TRBJ2-7; V gene: TRBV29-1; CDR3 length: 14; clone size: -; CDR3 DNA: TGCAGCGTTGAAGGGGCCGGCCATTCTTACGAGCAGTACTTC; CDR3 protein: CSVEGAGHSYEQYF
D gene: TRBD1; J gene: TRBJ1-6; V gene: TRBV4-1; CDR3 length: 16; clone size: few; CDR3 DNA: TGCGCCAGCAGCCATCTGGGACAGGGCAGAGGTTCACCCCTCCACTTT; CDR3 protein: CASSHLGQGRGSPLHF
D gene: TRBD1; J gene: TRBJ1-1; V gene: TRBV29-1; CDR3 length: 13; clone size: -; CDR3 DNA: TGCAGCGTTTTCCGGGACAGGGGGACTGAAGCTTTCTTT; CDR3 protein: CSVFRDRGTEAFF
D gene: -; J gene: TRBJ1-6; V gene: TRBV19; CDR3 length: 14; clone size: -; CDR3 DNA: TGTGCCAGTAGCCGGGAACGCTATAATTCACCCCTCCACTTT; CDR3 protein: CASSRERYNSPLHF
D gene: TRBD1; J gene: TRBJ1-2; V gene: TRBV7-2; CDR3 length: 15; clone size: -; CDR3 DNA: TGTGCCAGCAGCCCCACAGGGGGCGCAGGCTATGGCTACACCTTC; CDR3 protein: CASSPTGGAGYGYTF
D gene: -; J gene: TRBJ2-1; V gene: TRBV7-6; CDR3 length: 15; clone size: -; CDR3 DNA: TGTGCCAGCAGCTTAGGAACTAGGCGGGCCAATGAGCAGTTCTTC; CDR3 protein: CASSLGTRRANEQFF
D gene: TRBD2; J gene: TRBJ2-1; V gene: TRBV5-1; CDR3 length: 15; clone size: -; CDR3 DNA: TGCGCCAGCAGCTTGGGACTAGCGGGAGGCAGCGAGCAGTTCTTC; CDR3 protein: CASSLGLAGGSEQFF
D gene: TRBD1; J gene: TRBJ1-2; V gene: TRBV19; CDR3 length: 14; clone size: -; CDR3 DNA: TGTGCCAGTAGTCCCACCGGGACAGGGCTCGGCTACACCTTC; CDR3 protein: CASSPTGTGLGYTF
D gene: -; J gene: TRBJ2-3; V gene: TRBV24-1; CDR3 length: 13; clone size: -; CDR3 DNA: TGTGCCACGCAGGGGTCTGGCACAGATACGCAGTATTTT; CDR3 protein: CATQGSGTDTQYF
D gene: TRBD1; J gene: TRBJ1-2; V gene: TRBV4-2; CDR3 length: 15; clone size: once; CDR3 DNA: TGTGCCAGCAGCCCGGGACAGGGGAAAATCTATGGCTACACCTTC; CDR3 protein: CASSPGQGKIYGYTF